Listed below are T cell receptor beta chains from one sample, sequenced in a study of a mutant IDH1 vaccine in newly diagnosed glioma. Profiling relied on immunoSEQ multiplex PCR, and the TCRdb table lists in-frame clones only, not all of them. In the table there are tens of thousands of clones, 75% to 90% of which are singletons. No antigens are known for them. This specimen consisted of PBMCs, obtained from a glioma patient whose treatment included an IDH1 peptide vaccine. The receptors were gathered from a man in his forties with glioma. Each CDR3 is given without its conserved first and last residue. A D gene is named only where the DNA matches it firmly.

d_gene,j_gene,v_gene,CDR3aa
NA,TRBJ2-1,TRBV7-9,ASSLFGPAAAGNEQF
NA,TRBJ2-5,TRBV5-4,ASSLAGNQETQY
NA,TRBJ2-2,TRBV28,ASSTLGRGNTGELF
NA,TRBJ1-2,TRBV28,ASTQLDFRAAAYGYT
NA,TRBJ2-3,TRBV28,ASSSPPLLRGQY
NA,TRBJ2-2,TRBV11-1,ASSLRTTTGELF
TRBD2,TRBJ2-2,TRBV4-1,ASSHGSGSQTGELF
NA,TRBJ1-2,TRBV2,ASSPDSAYGYT
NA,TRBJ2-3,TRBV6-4,ASSFSGGADTQY
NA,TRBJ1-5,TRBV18,ASSPAGGQPQH
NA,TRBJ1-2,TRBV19,ASSTRQNRDLYGYT
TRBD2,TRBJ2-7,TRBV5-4,ASSSVGLAGISYEQY
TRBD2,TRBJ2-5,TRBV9,ASSPGLAGGHETQY
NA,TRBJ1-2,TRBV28,ASSSTGTPNYGYT
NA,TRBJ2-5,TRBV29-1,SGVGLRETQY
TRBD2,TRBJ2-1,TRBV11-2,ASSSGTSGRVHEQF
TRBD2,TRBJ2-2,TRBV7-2,ASSLLAGETGELF
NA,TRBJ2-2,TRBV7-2,ASSLRTANTGELF
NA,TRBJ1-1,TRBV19,ASSITGSLLDTEAF
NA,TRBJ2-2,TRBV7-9,ASSLARDANTGELF